This T cell receptor beta chain was sequenced during a study of blood T cell repertoires in COVID-19. For the study at large: Whether acute or convalescent, the COVID-19 samples came from the United States, Italy and Spain. PBMCs, B-cell-depleted T cells, or T cells were the source of the cDNA or gDNA that made up the material.

The Seattle patients, enrolled during active infection, were followed longitudinally. As originally analysed: Reference gene primer amplification gave estimated nucleated cell counts. Generated by immunoSEQ multiplex PCR, the TCRdb table keeps only in-frame clones and is missing some. From that table come the V and J calls and clone size; the DNA was used to work out D and trimming. The data contain roughly 410,000 clones, about 89% of them seen just once; the ten biggest clones take up 2.3%. The sample was peripheral blood. The receptor was isolated from a woman aged 60-75 years with COVID-19, enrolled during active disease.

CDR3 in DNA: TGCGCCAGCAGCCACGGGACAGGAGTCTACGAGCAGTACTTC. Protein product: CASSHGTGVYEQYF. The J gene is TRBJ2-7, the V gene TRBV5-1; TRBD1 matches at 8 bases. CDR1 and CDR2 from the germline V gene are SGHRS and YFSETQ. The CDR3 loop spans 14 amino acids. J lost 3 bases, V lost 4 bases, and 6 bases had no gene match.